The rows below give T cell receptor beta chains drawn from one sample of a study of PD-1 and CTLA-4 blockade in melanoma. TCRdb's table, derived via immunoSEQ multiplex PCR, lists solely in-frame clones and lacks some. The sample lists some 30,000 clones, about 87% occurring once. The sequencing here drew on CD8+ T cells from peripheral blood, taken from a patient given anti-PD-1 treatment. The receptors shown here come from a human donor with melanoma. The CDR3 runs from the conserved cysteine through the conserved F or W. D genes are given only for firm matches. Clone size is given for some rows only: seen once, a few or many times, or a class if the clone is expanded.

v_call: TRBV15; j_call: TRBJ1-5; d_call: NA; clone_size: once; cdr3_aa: CATSHLGAGNHQPQHF; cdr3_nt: TGTGCCACCAGCCACTTAGGGGCAGGGAACCATCAGCCCCAGCATTTT
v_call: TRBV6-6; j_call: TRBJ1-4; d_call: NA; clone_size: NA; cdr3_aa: CASSHRAGELFF; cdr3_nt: TGTGCCAGCAGCCACCGGGCAGGCGAACTGTTTTTT
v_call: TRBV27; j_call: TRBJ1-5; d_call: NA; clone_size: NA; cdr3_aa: CASSVGTLNQPQHF; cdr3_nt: TGTGCCAGCAGTGTTGGCACCCTCAATCAGCCCCAGCATTTT
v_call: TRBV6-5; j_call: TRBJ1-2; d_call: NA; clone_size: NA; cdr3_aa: CASSYSSRKGYTF; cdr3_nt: TGTGCCAGCAGTTACTCGTCGCGGAAGGGCTACACCTTC
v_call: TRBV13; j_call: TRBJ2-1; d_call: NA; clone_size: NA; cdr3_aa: CASSLGQTVANEQFF; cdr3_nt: TGTGCCAGCAGCTTAGGACAGACGGTGGCGAATGAGCAGTTCTTC
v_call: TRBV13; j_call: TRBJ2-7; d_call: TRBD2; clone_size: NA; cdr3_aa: CASSHPSGGALEQYF; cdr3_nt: TGTGCCAGCAGCCACCCTAGCGGGGGGGCTTTGGAGCAGTACTTC
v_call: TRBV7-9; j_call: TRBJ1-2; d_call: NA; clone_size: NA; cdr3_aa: CASSLQDWDGYTF; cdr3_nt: TGTGCCAGCAGCTTACAGGATTGGGATGGCTACACCTTC
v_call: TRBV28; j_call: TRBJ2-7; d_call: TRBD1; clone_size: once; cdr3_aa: CASSWTGGVYEQYF; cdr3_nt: TGTGCCAGCAGCTGGACAGGGGGAGTCTACGAGCAGTACTTC
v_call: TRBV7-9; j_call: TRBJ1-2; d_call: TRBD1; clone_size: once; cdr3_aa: CASTPTGTGGYYTF; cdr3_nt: TGTGCCAGCACCCCGACCGGGACAGGGGGGTACTACACCTTC
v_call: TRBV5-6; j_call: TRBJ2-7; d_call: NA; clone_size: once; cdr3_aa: CASSLGRLLEQYF; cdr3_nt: TGTGCCAGCAGCTTGGGGAGACTGCTCGAGCAGTACTTC
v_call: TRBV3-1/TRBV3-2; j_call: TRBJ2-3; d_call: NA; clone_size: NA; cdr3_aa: CASSQERGADLDTQYF; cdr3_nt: TGTGCCAGCAGCCAAGAACGGGGGGCCGATTTAGATACGCAGTATTTT
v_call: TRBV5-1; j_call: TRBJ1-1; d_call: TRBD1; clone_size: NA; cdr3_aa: CASSVGQGRAEAFF; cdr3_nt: TGCGCCAGCAGCGTCGGACAGGGGAGGGCTGAAGCTTTCTTT
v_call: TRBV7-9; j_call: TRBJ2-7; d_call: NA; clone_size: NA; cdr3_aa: CASSSELQGYEQYF; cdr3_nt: TGTGCCAGCAGCTCCGAGCTACAGGGCTACGAGCAGTACTTC
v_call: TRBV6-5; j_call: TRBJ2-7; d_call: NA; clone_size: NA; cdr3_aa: CASSYSPRSEQYF; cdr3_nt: TGTGCCAGCAGTTACTCCCCGCGTTCCGAGCAGTACTTC
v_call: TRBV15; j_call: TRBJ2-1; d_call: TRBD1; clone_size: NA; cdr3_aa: CAARTGPNNEQFF; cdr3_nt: TGTGCCGCCAGGACAGGACCTAACAATGAGCAGTTCTTC
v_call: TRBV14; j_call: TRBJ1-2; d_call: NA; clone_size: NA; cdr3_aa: CASSQEGLNYGYTF; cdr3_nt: TGTGCCAGCAGCCAAGAGGGCCTAAACTATGGCTACACCTTC
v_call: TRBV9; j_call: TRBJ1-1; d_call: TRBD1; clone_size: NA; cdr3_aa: CASSVGQGGDTEAFF; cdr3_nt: TGTGCCAGCAGCGTAGGCCAGGGGGGTGACACTGAAGCTTTCTTT
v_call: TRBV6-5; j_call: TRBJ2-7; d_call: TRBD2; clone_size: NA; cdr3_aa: CASSYSTERGSYEQYF; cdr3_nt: TGTGCCAGCAGTTACTCGACCGAGCGGGGGTCGTACGAGCAGTACTTC
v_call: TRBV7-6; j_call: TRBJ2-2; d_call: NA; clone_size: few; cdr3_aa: CASSPQGARVGGELFF; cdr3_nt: TGTGCCAGCAGCCCTCAGGGCGCGAGGGTGGGCGGGGAGCTGTTTTTT
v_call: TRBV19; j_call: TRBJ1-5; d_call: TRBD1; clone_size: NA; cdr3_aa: CASSIGQGLVQPQHF; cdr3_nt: TGTGCCAGTAGTATCGGACAGGGGTTAGTTCAGCCCCAGCATTTT
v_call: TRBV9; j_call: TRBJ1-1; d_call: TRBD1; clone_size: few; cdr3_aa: CASSVAPRQGDTEAFF; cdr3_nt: TGTGCCAGCAGCGTAGCTCCCAGACAGGGTGATACTGAAGCTTTCTTT
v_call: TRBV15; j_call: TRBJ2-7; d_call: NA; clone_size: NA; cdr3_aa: CATSRIPTDGDYEQYF; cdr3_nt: TGTGCCACCAGCAGAATCCCCACGGATGGGGACTACGAGCAGTACTTC
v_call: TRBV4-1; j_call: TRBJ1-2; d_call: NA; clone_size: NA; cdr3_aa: CASSQEIANYGYTF; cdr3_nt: TGCGCCAGCAGCCAAGAAATCGCAAACTATGGCTACACCTTC
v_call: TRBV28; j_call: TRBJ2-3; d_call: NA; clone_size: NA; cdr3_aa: CASSLLGGTDTQYF; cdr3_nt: TGTGCCAGCAGTTTATTGGGGGGCACAGATACGCAGTATTTT
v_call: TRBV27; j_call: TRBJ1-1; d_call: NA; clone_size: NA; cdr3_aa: CASSLGSRGSATEAFF; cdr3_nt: TGTGCCAGCAGTTTAGGATCCCGAGGATCGGCCACTGAAGCTTTCTTT
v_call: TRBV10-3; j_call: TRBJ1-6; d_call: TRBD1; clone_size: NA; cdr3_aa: CAISEGQGLSDNSPLHF; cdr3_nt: TGTGCCATCAGTGAGGGACAGGGTCTATCAGATAATTCACCCCTCCACTTT
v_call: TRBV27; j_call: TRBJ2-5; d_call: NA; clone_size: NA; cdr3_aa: CASGPTRRLETQYF; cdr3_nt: TGTGCCAGCGGCCCGACAAGGAGGTTAGAGACCCAGTACTTC
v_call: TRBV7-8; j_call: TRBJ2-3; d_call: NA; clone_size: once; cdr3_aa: CASSSVGGPFDTQYF; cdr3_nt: TGTGCCAGCAGTTCAGTAGGGGGGCCGTTTGATACGCAGTATTTT
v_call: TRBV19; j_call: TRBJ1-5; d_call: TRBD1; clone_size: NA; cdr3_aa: CASSILPGQGGNQPQHF; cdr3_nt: TGTGCCAGTAGTATCCTTCCGGGACAGGGAGGCAATCAGCCCCAGCATTTT
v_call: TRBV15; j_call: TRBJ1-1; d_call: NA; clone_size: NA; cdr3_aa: CATTPLGNTEAFF; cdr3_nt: TGTGCCACCACCCCTCTGGGGAACACTGAAGCTTTCTTT
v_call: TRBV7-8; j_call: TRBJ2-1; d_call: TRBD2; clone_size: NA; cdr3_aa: CASSLASGGLVEQFF; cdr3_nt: TGTGCCAGCAGCTTAGCTTCGGGGGGGCTTGTAGAGCAGTTCTTC
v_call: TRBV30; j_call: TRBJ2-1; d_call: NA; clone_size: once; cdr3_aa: CAWTHRGDEQFF; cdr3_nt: TGTGCCTGGACGCACCGAGGGGATGAGCAGTTCTTC
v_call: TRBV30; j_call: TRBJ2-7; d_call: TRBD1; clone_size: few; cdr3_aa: CAWTAGTGGDEQYF; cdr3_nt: TGTGCCTGGACCGCCGGGACAGGGGGGGACGAGCAGTACTTC
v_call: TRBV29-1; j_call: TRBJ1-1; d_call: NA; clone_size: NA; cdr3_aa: CSVAGAEGAFF; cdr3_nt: TGCAGCGTTGCCGGGGCTGAAGGAGCTTTCTTT
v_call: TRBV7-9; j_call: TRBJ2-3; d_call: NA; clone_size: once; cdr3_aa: CASSLALGGNEYF; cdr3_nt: TGTGCCAGCAGCTTAGCGCTAGGGGGAAATGAGTATTTT
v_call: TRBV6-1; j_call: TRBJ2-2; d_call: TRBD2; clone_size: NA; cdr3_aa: CASSAPRVAGGKTGELFF; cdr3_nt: TGTGCCAGCAGTGCACCCCGGGTAGCGGGGGGTAAAACCGGGGAGCTGTTTTTT
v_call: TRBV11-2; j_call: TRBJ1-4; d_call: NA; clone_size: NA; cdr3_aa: CASTTLGEKLFF; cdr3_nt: TGTGCCAGCACCACCCTGGGGGAAAAACTGTTTTTT
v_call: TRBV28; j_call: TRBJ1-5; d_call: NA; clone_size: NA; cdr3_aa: CASSFLGGSDQPQHF; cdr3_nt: TGTGCCAGCAGTTTTCTCGGGGGGTCGGATCAGCCCCAGCATTTT
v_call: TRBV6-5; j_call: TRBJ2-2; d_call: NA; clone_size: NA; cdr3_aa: CASSLTSAGELFF; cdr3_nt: TGTGCCAGCAGCCTTACTAGTGCCGGGGAGCTGTTTTTT
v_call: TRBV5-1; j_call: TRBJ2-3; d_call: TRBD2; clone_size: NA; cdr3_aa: CASSDGIAGVSTDTQYF; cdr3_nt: TGCGCCAGCAGCGACGGAATAGCGGGGGTTAGCACAGATACGCAGTATTTT
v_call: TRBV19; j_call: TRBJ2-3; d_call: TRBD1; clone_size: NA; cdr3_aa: CASTGQGGTDTQYF; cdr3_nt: TGTGCCAGCACCGGACAGGGGGGCACAGATACGCAGTATTTT
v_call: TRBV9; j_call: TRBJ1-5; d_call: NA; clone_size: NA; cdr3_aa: CASSADSSSNQPQHF; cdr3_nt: TGTGCCAGCAGCGCTGACAGCTCTAGCAATCAGCCCCAGCATTTT
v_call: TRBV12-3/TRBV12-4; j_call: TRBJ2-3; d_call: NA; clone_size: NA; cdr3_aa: CASSLGSTDTQYF; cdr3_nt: TGTGCCAGCAGTTTAGGCAGCACAGATACGCAGTATTTT
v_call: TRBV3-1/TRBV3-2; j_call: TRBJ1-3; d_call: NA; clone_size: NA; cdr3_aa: CASSQEPLIDSFHSGNTIYF; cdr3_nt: TGTGCCAGCAGCCAAGAACCCCTAATAGACAGTTTCCACTCTGGAAACACCATATATTTT
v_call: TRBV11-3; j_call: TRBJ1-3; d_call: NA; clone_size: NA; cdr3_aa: CASSLGTSSGNTIYF; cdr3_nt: TGTGCCAGCAGCTTGGGAACCTCCTCTGGAAACACCATATATTTT
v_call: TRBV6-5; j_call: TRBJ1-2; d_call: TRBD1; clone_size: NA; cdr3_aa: CASSLDRDPYGYTF; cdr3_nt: TGTGCCAGCAGTTTGGACAGGGACCCCTATGGCTACACCTTC
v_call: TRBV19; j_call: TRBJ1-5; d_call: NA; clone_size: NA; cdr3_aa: CASSHLNQPQHF; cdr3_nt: TGTGCCAGTAGTCACCTGAATCAGCCCCAGCATTTT